Presented here are 20 T cell receptor beta chains from one specimen sequenced in a study of identical twins. Using its own MiXCR run on the 5' RACE reads, TCRdb lists one record per CDR3 protein. Of some 900,000 distinct CDR3 sequences listed, around 12% are singletons. These sequences were also reported in another study, on yellow fever vaccine responses in identical twins.

Sequences were obtained from PBMCs. Source of these receptors: a young woman in good health.

The CDR3 DNA sequence: TGTGCCAGCAGCATGCCCGGGGAAGATACGCAGTATTTT. This encodes CASSMPGEDTQYF. This sequence joins TRBV12-3 or TRBV12-4 and TRBJ2-3; TRBD2 is a possible D gene (5 bases). The CDR3 runs 13 residues. Trimming left V 6 bases short and J 5 bases short, with 12 bases between.

The V and J genes are TRBV28 and TRBJ1-6; no clear D. Looked up from germline, CDR1 is MDHEN and CDR2 is SYDVKM. CDR3 length: 13 residues. V was pared by 6 bases and J by 8 bases, with 11 bases between. The CDR3 DNA follows: TGTGCCAGCAGCCCGACATATGATTCACCCCTCCACTTT. This encodes CASSPTYDSPLHF.

The rearrangement uses TRBV5-1 and TRBJ2-2, with 7 bases lining up with TRBD2. The V gene's germline CDR1 is SGHRS and CDR2 YFSETQ. V trimming: 3 bases; J trimming: 1 base; junction bases outside the gene matches: 0. The CDR3 length is 14 residues. CDR3 sequence (DNA): TGCGCCAGCAGCTGGGAGGGGAACACCGGGGAGCTGTTTTTT. As protein: CASSWEGNTGELFF.

The chain is built from TRBV7-3 and TRBJ2-1; 7 nucleotides line up with TRBD2. The germline CDR1 and CDR2 sequences are SGHTA and FQGTGA. The CDR3 has 14 amino acids. V shed 3 bases and J 8 bases; nucleotides not matched to a gene: 7. The chain's CDR3 is CASSLGGARDEQFF. CDR3 nucleotide sequence: TGTGCCAGCAGCTTGGGAGGGGCTAGAGATGAGCAGTTCTTC.

This sequence joins TRBV15 and TRBJ1-2; the D is unclear. CDR3 size: 13 residues. CDR1 LNHNV and CDR2 YYDKDF come from the germline V gene (reference sequence). Trimming took off 1 base at V and 7 bases at J, with 10 bases between the two ends. In DNA form, the CDR3 reads TGTGCCACCAGCAGAGTCCCGGGAGTTGGCTACACCTTC. As protein: CATSRVPGVGYTF.

The J gene is TRBJ2-5, the V gene TRBV7-3; the D is unclear. The CDR3 loop spans 14 amino acids. V was cut by 1 base and J by 3 bases, with 9 bases left in between. The germline CDR1 and CDR2 sequences are SGHTA and FQGTGA. CDR3 DNA sequence: TGTGCCAGCAGCTTAAACCCTGCCAAAGAGACCCAGTACTTC. The encoded protein is CASSLNPAKETQYF.

This clonotype has only a few counts. This chain connects TRBV27 to TRBJ2-7, with 12 bases aligning to TRBD1. V was clipped by 4 bases and J by 4 bases; unmatched bases: 8. Germline V gene data show CDR1 as MNHEY and CDR2 as SMNVEV (reference sequence). This CDR3 contains 16 residues. The CDR3 is CASSSWDRGQHYEQYF. DNA for the CDR3: TGTGCCAGCAGTTCGTGGGACAGGGGGCAGCATTACGAGCAGTACTTC.

There are many counts of this clonotype. CDR3 sequence (DNA): TGTGCCAGCAGTTTTTTAGATACGCAGTATTTT. It encodes CASSFLDTQYF. The gene calls are TRBV12-3 or TRBV12-4 and TRBJ2-3; D remains unclear. This CDR3 region has 11 residues. The V end was cut by 3 bases, the J end by 5 bases, with 3 bases between.

This clonotype was recorded many times. The chain couples TRBV4-1 to TRBJ2-7; weak D call: TRBD1 (6 bases). Trimming stripped 1 base from V and 3 bases from J, with 19 bases between. Germline V gives CDR1 MGHRA, CDR2 YSYEKL. The CDR3 consists of 17 residues. CDR3 residues: CASSQGPKGQGNYEQYF. In DNA, the CDR3 is TGCGCCAGCAGCCAAGGGCCGAAAGGGCAGGGGAACTACGAGCAGTACTTC.

The rearrangement links TRBV27 to TRBJ2-7, with no clear D. V shed 8 bases and J shed 2 bases, with 16 bases lying between them. The CDR3 totals 14 residues. Germline V gene lookup returns CDR1 MNHEY and CDR2 SMNVEV (reference sequence). Written as DNA, the CDR3 is TGTGCCAGCTCCCCCAGGAAAGTGCCCTACGAGCAGTACTTC. It specifies CASSPRKVPYEQYF.

This clonotype was counted only a few times. The rearrangement links TRBV12-3 or TRBV12-4 to TRBJ2-3; no firm D call. The CDR3 is 16 residues long. Between the trimmed V and J ends, which lost 1 base and 4 bases, there was a span of 15 bases. The DNA of the CDR3 is TGTGCCAGCAGTTTAGGTAGCAGTACGAGCTCAGATACGCAGTATTTT. Amino acid sequence: CASSLGSSTSSDTQYF.

The rearrangement joins TRBV12-3 or TRBV12-4 to TRBJ1-2; D gene unclear. Trimming pared 6 bases from V and 4 bases from J, leaving 9 bases between. This CDR3 region has 12 residues. CDR3 amino acids: CASRDPGYGYTF. CDR3 in DNA: TGTGCCAGCAGGGACCCCGGCTATGGCTACACCTTC.

CDR3 nucleotide sequence: TGTGCCAGCAGTCCGGGTGCCTACGGGGTGGAGCAGTTCTTC. It specifies CASSPGAYGVEQFF. The chain has TRBV28 and TRBJ2-1, with a weak D call TRBD2 (5 bases). The CDR3 covers 14 residues. Trimming cost V 5 bases and J 10 bases, with 18 bases left between them. Germline V CDR1 and CDR2: MDHEN, SYDVKM.

This clonotype was counted many times. CDR3 protein: CASSYSGGPRDTQYF. CDR3 bases: TGTGCCAGCAGTTACTCGGGAGGGCCGAGAGATACGCAGTATTTT. This chain uses TRBV6-5 with TRBJ2-3; 7 bases are a match to TRBD2. Germline V gene lookup returns CDR1 MNHEY and CDR2 SVGAGI. With 0 bases clipped from V and 5 bases from J, the junction kept 5 bases outside the gene matches. This CDR3 spans 15 amino acids.

The chain is built from TRBV11-2 and TRBJ1-2; D is undetermined. Trimming took 5 bases from V and 3 from J, leaving 25 bases between them. The CDR3 spans 18 residues. Germline CDR1 is SGHAT and CDR2 is FQNNGV. CDR3 amino acids: CASSHPIGRPSLHYGYTF. As DNA, the CDR3 is TGTGCCAGCAGCCACCCGATAGGGAGGCCCTCCCTACACTATGGCTACACCTTC.

This clonotype was counted at least ten times. The rearrangement uses TRBV7-9 and TRBJ2-1; tentative D call: TRBD2 (6 bases). CDR3 size: 14 residues. V gave up 3 bases and J gave up 5 bases, with 11 bases separating them. From germline, CDR1 is SEHNR and CDR2 FQNEAQ (reference sequence). CDR3 loop: CASSLGGLNNEQFF. The CDR3, as DNA: TGTGCCAGCAGCTTGGGGGGATTGAACAATGAGCAGTTCTTC.

This clonotype turned up a few times. The V and J genes are TRBV24-1 and TRBJ1-2; D is perhaps TRBD1 (6 bases). Germline assignment: CDR1 KGHDR and CDR2 SFDVKD. This CDR3 has 11 amino acids. The V and J ends lost 9 bases and 6 bases respectively, with 10 bases between them. The CDR3 reads CATGGGDGYTF. In DNA, the CDR3 is TGTGCCACCGGCGGGGGCGATGGCTACACCTTC.

This clonotype came up a few times. This chain links TRBV2 with TRBJ2-5; D may be TRBD1 (6 bases). The CDR3 totals 13 residues. Trimming removed 5 bases from V and 7 bases from J, with 14 bases in between. Per germline, CDR1 SNHLY and CDR2 FYNNEI. The CDR3 loop is CASSPGDLGTQYF. CDR3 sequence (DNA): TGTGCCAGCAGTCCAGGGGACCTAGGGACCCAGTACTTC.

Worth noting for this clonotype: A single base separates this from a much larger clone, so it may be a read error. The chain carries TRBV9 and TRBJ1-5; TRBD1 aligns across 9 bases. CDR1 SGDLS and CDR2 YYNGEE come from the germline V gene. This CDR3 region has 16 residues. This chain's CDR3 is CAGSVGAGTGNQPQHF. For the CDR3, the DNA is TGTGCCGGCAGCGTAGGGGCCGGGACAGGGAATCAGCCCCAGCATTTT. The variable domain in full, with the rest retrieved from reference TRBV9 and TRBJ1-5, is DSGVTQTPKHLITATGQRVTLRCSPRSGDLSVYWYQQSLDQGLQFLIQYYNGEERAKGNILERFSAQQFPDLHSELNLSSLELGDSALYFCAGSVGAGTGNQPQHFGDGTRLSIL.

This clonotype was found many times. The rearrangement joins TRBV5-1 to TRBJ2-3; D gene uncertain. The CDR3 has 16 residues. Trimming left V 0 bases short and J 2 bases short, with 13 bases between. Germline lookup yields CDR1 SGHRS and CDR2 YFSETQ. CDR3 sequence reads: CASSLEGAGATDTQYF. For the CDR3, the DNA is TGCGCCAGCAGCTTGGAGGGCGCAGGAGCCACAGATACGCAGTATTTT. Based on the CDR3 plus reference TRBV5-1 and TRBJ2-3, the full variable domain is KAGVTQTPRYLIKTRGQQVTLSCSPISGHRSVSWYQQTPGQGLQFLFEYFSETQRNKGNFPGRFSGRQFSNSRSEMNVSTLELGDSALYLCASSLEGAGATDTQYFGPGTRLTVL.